This entry describes one T cell receptor beta chain. Its target is not known. An end of the junction does not agree with germline; a read error may underlie this. The data originate from a study of cytomegalovirus exposure and HLA in healthy donors. Findings of the study overall: Some public TCRs appeared in many individuals, while most sequences were rare. An apparent linkage of common viral pathogens to several of the most significant clusters emerged in a later analysis. The study carried out a later analysis of TCR beta sequences. It associated around 17,000 of them with specific HLA alleles at a false discovery rate of 0.05.

13 Jbeta primers and 60 Vbeta primers were used for the PCR. Libraries were prepared by immunoSEQ multiplex PCR; TCRdb keeps only in-frame clonotypes and omits some of them. Of some 140,000 clones in the sample, 80% to 85% are singletons; the top ten hold about 7.4%. Per the germline V gene, CDR1 is SEHNR and CDR2 is FQNEAQ (reference sequence). The CDR3 loop spans 15 amino acids. These donors, healthy bone marrow donors, were studied. This chain links TRBV7-9 with TRBJ2-1; weak D call: TRBD2 (5 bases). The sequence came from a woman between 45 and 65 years old in good health and CMV-seropositive. Specimen: PBMCs. This CDR3 reads CSSSFFLAPNNEQFF. CDR3 nucleotides: TGTTCCAGCAGCTTTTTCCTAGCACCCAACAATGAGCAGTTCTTC.